One sample yielded the 3 T cell receptor beta chains listed below, sequenced in a study of neurological immune-mediated disorders. Time point given: longitudinal time-point 1 (baseline). Each CDR3 protein gets one entry after TCRdb re-called the 5' RACE reads with MiXCR. The top ten hold approximately 4.6% of the sample, which has 67,000 or so distinct CDR3 sequences, roughly 15% seen once. Source material: PBMCs. These receptors were taken from a female donor with HTLV-1-associated myelopathy (HAM/TSP).

Turning to this clonotype: Sequence at one end of the junction differs from germline and may be a read error. The DNA of the CDR3 is TGCGCCAGCAGCCTTCGGGACACTTACGTGCAGTACTTC. It specifies CASSLRDTYVQYF. The rearrangement joins TRBV7-3 to TRBJ2-7; perhaps TRBD1 as D (6 bases). Germline CDR1 is SGHTA and CDR2 is FQGTGA. This CDR3 is 13 amino acids long.

The sample holds many counts of this clonotype. The rearrangement uses TRBV20-1 and TRBJ2-7; D unclear. Germline values: CDR1 DFQATT, CDR2 SNEGSKA (reference sequence). There are 12 residues in the CDR3. V lost 6 bases to trimming and J lost 5 bases, with 14 bases between them. The CDR3 bases are TGCAGTGCAAATCTGAGAACCGACGAGCAGTACTTC. Amino acids: CSANLRTDEQYF.

This clonotype has a count of ten or more. The V gene is TRBV20-1, the J gene TRBJ2-3; D unclear. Germline values: CDR1 DFQATT, CDR2 SNEGSKA (reference sequence). V lost 6 bases and J 0 bases, leaving 19 bases between the germline ends. There are 16 residues in the CDR3. CDR3 DNA sequence: TGCAGTGCCCAACCCACCGGTCCTACTAGCACAGATACGCAGTATTTT. Its translation is CSAQPTGPTSTDTQYF.